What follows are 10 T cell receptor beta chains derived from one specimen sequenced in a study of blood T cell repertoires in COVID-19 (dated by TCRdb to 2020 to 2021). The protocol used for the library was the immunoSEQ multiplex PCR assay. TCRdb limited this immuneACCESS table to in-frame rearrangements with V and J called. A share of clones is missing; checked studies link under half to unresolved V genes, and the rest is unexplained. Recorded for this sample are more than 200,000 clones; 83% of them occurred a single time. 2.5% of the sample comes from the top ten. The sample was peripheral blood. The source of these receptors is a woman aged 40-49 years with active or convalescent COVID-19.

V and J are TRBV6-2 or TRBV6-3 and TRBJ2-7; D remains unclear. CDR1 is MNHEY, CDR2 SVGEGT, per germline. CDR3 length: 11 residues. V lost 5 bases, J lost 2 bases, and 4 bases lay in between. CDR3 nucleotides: TGTGCCAGCAGTCGGGCCTACGAGCAGTACTTC. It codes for CASSRAYEQYF.

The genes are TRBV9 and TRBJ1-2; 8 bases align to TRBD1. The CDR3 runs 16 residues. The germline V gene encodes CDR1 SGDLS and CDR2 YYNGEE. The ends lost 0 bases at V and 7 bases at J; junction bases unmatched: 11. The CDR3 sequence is CASSVESRQGQGGYTF. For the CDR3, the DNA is TGTGCCAGCAGCGTAGAGAGCCGACAGGGGCAAGGTGGCTACACCTTC.

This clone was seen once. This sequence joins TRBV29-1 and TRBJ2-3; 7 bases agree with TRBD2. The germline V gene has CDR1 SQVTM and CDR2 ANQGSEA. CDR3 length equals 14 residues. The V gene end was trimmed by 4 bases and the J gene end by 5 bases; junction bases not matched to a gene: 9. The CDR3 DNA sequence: TGCAGCGTTGGGGAGGGGACCCGGCTAGATACGCAGTATTTT. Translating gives CSVGEGTRLDTQYF.

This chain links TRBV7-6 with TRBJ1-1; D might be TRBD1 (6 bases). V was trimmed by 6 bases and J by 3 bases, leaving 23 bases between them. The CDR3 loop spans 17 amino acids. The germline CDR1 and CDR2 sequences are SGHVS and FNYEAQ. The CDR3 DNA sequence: TGTGCCAGCAGTGACCCCCTGAGACAGGCTATGGACACTGAAGCTTTCTTT. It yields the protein CASSDPLRQAMDTEAFF.

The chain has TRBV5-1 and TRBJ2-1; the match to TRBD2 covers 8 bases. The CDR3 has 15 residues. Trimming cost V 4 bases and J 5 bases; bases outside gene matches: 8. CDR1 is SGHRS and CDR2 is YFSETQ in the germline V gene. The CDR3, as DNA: TGCGCCAGCAGCCTCGTTATTAGCGGGAACAATGAGCAGTTCTTC. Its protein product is CASSLVISGNNEQFF.

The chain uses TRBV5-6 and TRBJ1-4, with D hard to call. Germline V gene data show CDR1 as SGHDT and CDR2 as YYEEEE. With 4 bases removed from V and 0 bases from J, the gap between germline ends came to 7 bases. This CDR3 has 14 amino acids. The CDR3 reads CASSHTATNEKLFF. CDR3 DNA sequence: TGTGCCAGCAGCCATACTGCAACTAATGAAAAACTGTTTTTT.

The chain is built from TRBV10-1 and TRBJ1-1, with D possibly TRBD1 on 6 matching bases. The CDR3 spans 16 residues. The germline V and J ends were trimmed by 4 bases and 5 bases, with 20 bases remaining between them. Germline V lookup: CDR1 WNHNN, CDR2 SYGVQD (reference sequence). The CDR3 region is CASSAYTRRGRTEAFF. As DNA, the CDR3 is TGCGCCAGCAGTGCCTATACCCGCAGGGGCCGTACTGAAGCTTTCTTT.

CDR3 protein: CASSELGTSGRTDTQYF. Here the CDR3 DNA reads TGTGCCAGCAGTGAACTGGGGACTAGCGGGAGGACAGATACGCAGTATTTT. The V and J genes are TRBV6-1 and TRBJ2-3; 15 bases match TRBD2. After removal of 2 bases from V and 3 bases from J, the junction contained 3 bases not matched to a gene. The CDR3 has 17 amino acids. Germline CDR1 is MNHNS and CDR2 is SASEGT.

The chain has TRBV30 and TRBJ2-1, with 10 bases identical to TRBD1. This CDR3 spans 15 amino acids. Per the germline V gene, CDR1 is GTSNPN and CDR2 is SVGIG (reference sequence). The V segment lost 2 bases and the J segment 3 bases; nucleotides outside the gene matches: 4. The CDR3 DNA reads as TGTGCCTGGAGTACCGGGACAGGGGACTACAATGAGCAGTTCTTC. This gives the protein CAWSTGTGDYNEQFF.

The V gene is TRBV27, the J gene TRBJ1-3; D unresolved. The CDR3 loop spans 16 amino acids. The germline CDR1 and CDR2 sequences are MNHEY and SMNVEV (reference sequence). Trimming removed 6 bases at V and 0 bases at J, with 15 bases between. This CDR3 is CASSQNSLFSGNTIYF. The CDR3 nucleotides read TGTGCCAGCAGCCAAAACTCCCTCTTCTCTGGAAACACCATATATTTT.